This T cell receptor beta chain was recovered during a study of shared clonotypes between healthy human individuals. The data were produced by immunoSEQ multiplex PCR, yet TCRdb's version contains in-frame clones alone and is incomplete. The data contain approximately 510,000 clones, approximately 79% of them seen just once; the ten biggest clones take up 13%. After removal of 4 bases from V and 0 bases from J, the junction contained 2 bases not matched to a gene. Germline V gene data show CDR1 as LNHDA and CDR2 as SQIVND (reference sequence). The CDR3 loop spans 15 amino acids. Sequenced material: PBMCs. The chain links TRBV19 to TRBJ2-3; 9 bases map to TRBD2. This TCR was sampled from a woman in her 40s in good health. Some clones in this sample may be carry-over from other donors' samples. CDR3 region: CASSTTSGSTDTQYF. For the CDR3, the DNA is TGTGCCAGTAGTACCACTAGCGGGAGCACAGATACGCAGTATTTT.